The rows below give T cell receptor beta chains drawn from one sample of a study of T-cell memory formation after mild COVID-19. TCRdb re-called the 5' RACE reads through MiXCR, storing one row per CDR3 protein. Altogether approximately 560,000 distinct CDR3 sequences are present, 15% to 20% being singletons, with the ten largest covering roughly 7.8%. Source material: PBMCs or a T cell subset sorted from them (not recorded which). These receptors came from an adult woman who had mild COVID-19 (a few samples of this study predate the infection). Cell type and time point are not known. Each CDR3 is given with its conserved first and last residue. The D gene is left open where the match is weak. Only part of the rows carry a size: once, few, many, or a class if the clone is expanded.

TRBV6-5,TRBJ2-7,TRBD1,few,CASRPGGTGAEQYF,TGTGCCAGCAGGCCGGGAGGGACAGGGGCCGAGCAGTACTTC
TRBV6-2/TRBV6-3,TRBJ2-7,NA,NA,CASTHVGNEQYF,TGTGCCAGCACTCACGTGGGGAACGAGCAGTACTTC
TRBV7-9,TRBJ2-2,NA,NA,CASSGTRNTGELFF,TGTGCCAGCAGCGGTACTAGGAACACCGGGGAGCTGTTTTTT
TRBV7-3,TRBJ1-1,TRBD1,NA,CASSLDRGVGEAFF,TGTGCCAGCAGCCTGGACAGGGGTGTGGGTGAAGCTTTCTTT
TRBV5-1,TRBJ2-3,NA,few,CASSLGDWVGTDTQYF,TGCGCCAGCAGCTTGGGGGACTGGGTCGGCACAGATACGCAGTATTTT
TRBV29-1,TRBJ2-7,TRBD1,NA,CSGTFQGAFTYEQYF,TGCAGCGGAACCTTCCAGGGGGCTTTCACCTACGAGCAGTACTTC
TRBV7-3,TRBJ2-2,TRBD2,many,CASSLPREDYTGELFF,TGTGCCAGCAGCCTGCCCCGGGAGGACTACACCGGGGAGCTGTTTTTT
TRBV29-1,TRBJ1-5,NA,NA,CSAGGQNQPQHF,TGCAGCGCCGGGGGGCAGAATCAGCCCCAGCATTTT
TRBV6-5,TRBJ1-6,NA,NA,CASRPGKGNNSPLHF,TGTGCCAGCAGACCAGGAAAGGGGAATAATTCACCCCTCCACTTT
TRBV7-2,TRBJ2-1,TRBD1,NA,CASSLGGQRTYNEQFF,TGTGCCAGCAGCTTAGGGGGACAGCGTACCTACAATGAGCAGTTCTTC
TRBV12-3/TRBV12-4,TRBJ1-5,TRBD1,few,CASSDRGFQPQHF,TGTGCCAGCAGTGACAGGGGGTTTCAGCCCCAGCATTTT